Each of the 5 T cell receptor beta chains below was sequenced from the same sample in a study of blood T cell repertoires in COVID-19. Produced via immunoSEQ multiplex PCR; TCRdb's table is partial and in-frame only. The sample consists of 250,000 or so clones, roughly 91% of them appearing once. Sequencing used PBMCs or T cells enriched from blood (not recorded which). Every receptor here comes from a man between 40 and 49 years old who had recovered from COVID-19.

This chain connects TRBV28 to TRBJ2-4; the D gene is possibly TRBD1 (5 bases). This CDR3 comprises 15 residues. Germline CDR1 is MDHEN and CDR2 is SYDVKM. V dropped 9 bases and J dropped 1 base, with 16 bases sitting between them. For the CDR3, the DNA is TGTGCCAGTTCGTCGTGGGGCGCGGCCAAAAACATTCAGTACTTC. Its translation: CASSSWGAAKNIQYF.

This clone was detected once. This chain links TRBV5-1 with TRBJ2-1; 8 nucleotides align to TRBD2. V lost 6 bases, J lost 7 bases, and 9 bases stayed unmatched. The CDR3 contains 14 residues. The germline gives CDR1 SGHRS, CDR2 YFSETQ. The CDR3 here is CASKLSGGRNEQFF. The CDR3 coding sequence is TGCGCCAGCAAACTATCGGGGGGGCGTAATGAGCAGTTCTTC.

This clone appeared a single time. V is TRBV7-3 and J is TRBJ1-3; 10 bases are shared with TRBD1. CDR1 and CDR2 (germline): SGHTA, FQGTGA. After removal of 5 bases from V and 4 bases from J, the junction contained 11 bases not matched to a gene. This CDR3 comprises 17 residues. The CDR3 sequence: CASSILGQGVSGNTIYF. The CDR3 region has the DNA TGTGCCAGCAGCATACTTGGACAGGGGGTCTCCGGAAACACCATATATTTT.

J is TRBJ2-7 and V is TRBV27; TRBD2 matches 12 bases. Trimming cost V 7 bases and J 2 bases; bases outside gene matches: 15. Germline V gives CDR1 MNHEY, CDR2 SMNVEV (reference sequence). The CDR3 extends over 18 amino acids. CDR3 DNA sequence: TGTGCCAGCACGACTACTGTAAAAGGGACTAGCGGGCCCTACGAGCAGTACTTC. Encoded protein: CASTTTVKGTSGPYEQYF.

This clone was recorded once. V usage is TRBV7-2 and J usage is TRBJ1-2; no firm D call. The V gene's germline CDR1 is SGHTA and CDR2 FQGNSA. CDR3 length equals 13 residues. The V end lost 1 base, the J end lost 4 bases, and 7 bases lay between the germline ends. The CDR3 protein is CASSLDSLYGYTF. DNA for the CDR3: TGTGCCAGCAGCTTAGACAGTCTCTATGGCTACACCTTC. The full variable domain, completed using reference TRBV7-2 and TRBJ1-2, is GAGVSQSPSNKVTEKGKDVELRCDPISGHTALYWYRQSLGQGLEFLIYFQGNSAPDKSGLPSDRFSAERTGGSVSTLTIQRTQQEDSAVYLCASSLDSLYGYTFGSGTRLTVV.